This is a list of T cell receptor beta chains from one sample in a study of T-cell reconstitution after alpha-beta-depleted transplantation in children. Each CDR3 protein gets one entry after TCRdb re-called the PCR reads with MiXCR. The table has around 800,000 distinct CDR3 sequences, around 17% seen once. Sequencing was performed on PBMCs, mostly from graft donor cells, taken 360 days after TCRalphabeta/CD19-depleted stem cell transplant. The receptors come from a male patient younger than 18 who had a stem cell transplant for acute lymphoblastic leukemia, so the T cells may come from the graft donor. Both conserved end residues are part of each CDR3. D genes are given only for firm matches. Expanded clones get a size class; other rows say once, few or many, or leave the size out.

clone_size,d_call,j_call,v_call,cdr3_aa,cdr3_nt
many,TRBD2,TRBJ2-1,TRBV7-6,CASSFYGSSGKSYNEQFF,TGTGCCAGCAGCTTTTACGGTAGTAGCGGGAAATCCTACAATGAGCAGTTCTTC
few,NA,TRBJ2-2,TRBV11-2,CASSLRERANTGELFF,TGTGCCAGCAGCTTAAGGGAGCGAGCGAACACCGGGGAGCTGTTTTTT
few,NA,TRBJ1-5,TRBV6-1,CASSAGHSNQPQHF,TGTGCCAGCAGCGCAGGGCATAGCAATCAGCCCCAGCATTTT
few,TRBD2,TRBJ2-5,TRBV7-6,CASKGLAGNLGGTQYF,TGTGCCAGCAAGGGGCTAGCGGGAAACCTGGGGGGGACCCAGTACTTC
NA,NA,TRBJ2-7,TRBV10-3,CAISEGLTSYEQYF,TGTGCCATCAGTGAGGGACTTACCTCCTACGAGCAGTACTTC
many,NA,TRBJ2-5,TRBV5-1,CASSRSQETQYF,TGCGCCAGCAGCCGCTCCCAAGAGACCCAGTACTTC
NA,NA,TRBJ2-7,TRBV29-1,CSVDGVRGYEQYF,TGCAGCGTTGACGGGGTCAGGGGATACGAGCAGTACTTC
NA,NA,TRBJ1-2,TRBV4-1,CASSQAAVPLNYGYTF,TGCGCCAGCAGCCAAGCGGCAGTCCCCCTTAACTATGGCTACACCTTC
few,TRBD1,TRBJ2-2,TRBV5-5,CASGKGLGTGRNTGELFF,TGTGCCAGCGGTAAGGGCCTCGGGACAGGGCGAAACACCGGGGAGCTGTTTTTT
few,NA,TRBJ2-7,TRBV20-1,CSARVAAYEQYF,TGCAGTGCTAGAGTCGCGGCTTACGAGCAGTACTTC
NA,TRBD1,TRBJ2-2,TRBV5-1,CASSIPGQGITGELFF,TGCGCCAGCAGCATCCCGGGACAGGGGATCACCGGGGAGCTGTTTTTT
NA,NA,TRBJ2-7,TRBV21-1,CAPADRPSYEQYF,TGTGCCCCCGCTGACAGGCCCTCCTACGAGCAGTACTTC
many,NA,TRBJ2-5,TRBV12-3/TRBV12-4,CASSPVGTQYF,TGTGCCAGCAGCCCAGTCGGGACCCAGTACTTC
many,TRBD2,TRBJ2-7,TRBV3-1,CARIPSGDEQYF,TGTGCCAGAATCCCCAGCGGGGACGAGCAGTACTTC
NA,NA,TRBJ2-5,TRBV5-1,CASSRGRQLGETQYF,TGCGCCAGCAGCCGGGGAAGACAGTTGGGGGAGACCCAGTACTTC
NA,NA,TRBJ2-5,TRBV24-1,CATSDPPPERQKETQYF,TGTGCCACCAGTGACCCTCCCCCGGAGAGGCAGAAAGAGACCCAGTACTTC
few,TRBD2,TRBJ2-3,TRBV10-1,CASGPGLAGIAQYF,TGCGCCAGCGGACCTGGACTAGCGGGAATAGCGCAGTATTTT
NA,TRBD2,TRBJ2-5,TRBV7-2,CASSLRGGRAFETQYF,TGTGCCAGCAGCTTAAGAGGCGGGAGGGCCTTTGAGACCCAGTACTTC
few,NA,TRBJ2-1,TRBV6-5,CASSYSGPRSNEQFF,TGTGCCAGCAGTTACTCGGGCCCCCGGAGCAATGAGCAGTTCTTC
NA,TRBD2,TRBJ2-7,TRBV4-1,CASSLDLGAGPNF,TGCGCCAGCAGCCTTGACCTTGGAGCGGGGCCGAACTTC
few,NA,TRBJ1-1,TRBV29-1,CSVGWGEAFF,TGCAGCGTTGGTTGGGGTGAAGCTTTCTTT
few,NA,TRBJ2-3,TRBV5-1,CASSLGSATSTDTQYF,TGCGCCAGCAGCTTGGGTTCCGCTACTAGCACAGATACGCAGTATTTT
few,NA,TRBJ2-1,TRBV30,CAWSVWESSYNEQFF,TGTGCCTGGAGTGTCTGGGAGAGCTCCTACAATGAGCAGTTCTTC
few,NA,TRBJ2-2,TRBV4-1,CASSQEPRSNTGELFF,TGCGCCAGCAGCCAAGAACCCAGGTCGAACACCGGGGAGCTGTTTTTT
many,NA,TRBJ2-3,TRBV20-1,CSASRRVADTQYF,TGCAGTGCTAGTCGCAGGGTAGCAGATACGCAGTATTTT
NA,NA,TRBJ2-1,TRBV11-2,CASSLEWGGLPAFYNEQFF,TGTGCCAGCAGCTTAGAATGGGGAGGACTACCAGCATTCTACAATGAGCAGTTCTTC
NA,TRBD2,TRBJ2-5,TRBV5-6,CASSLIGTSFRRWETQYF,TGTGCCAGCAGCTTGATCGGGACTAGCTTCAGGAGGTGGGAGACCCAGTACTTC
NA,NA,TRBJ2-2,TRBV18,CASSPPFPYTGELFF,TGTGCCAGCTCACCACCTTTCCCTTACACCGGGGAGCTGTTTTTT
few,TRBD1,TRBJ1-5,TRBV27,CASSLSFQGARQPQHF,TGTGCCAGCAGTTTATCTTTCCAGGGGGCCCGTCAGCCCCAGCATTTT
NA,NA,TRBJ2-1,TRBV12-3/TRBV12-4,CASSMSSYNEQFF,TGTGCCAGCAGTATGAGCTCCTACAATGAGCAGTTCTTC
few,TRBD1,TRBJ2-7,TRBV27,CASNTLLGQGPNNEQYF,TGTGCCAGCAATACTCTATTGGGACAGGGACCTAACAATGAGCAGTACTTC
NA,NA,TRBJ2-2,TRBV24-1,CATSDPAFSGAGELFF,TGTGCCACCAGTGACCCCGCGTTCTCGGGCGCCGGGGAGCTGTTTTTT
few,NA,TRBJ2-3,TRBV5-1,CASSSGITSTDTQYF,TGCGCCAGCAGCTCTGGGATCACTAGCACAGATACGCAGTATTTT
NA,NA,TRBJ1-5,TRBV20-1,CSARDLNNQPQHF,TGCAGTGCTAGAGATCTCAACAATCAGCCCCAGCATTTT
few,TRBD1,TRBJ2-4,TRBV20-1,CSADGTVLAKNIQYF,TGCAGTGCTGACGGGACAGTACTAGCCAAAAACATTCAGTACTTC
few,NA,TRBJ2-1,TRBV7-8,CASSLKLAPSYNEQFF,TGTGCCAGCAGCTTAAAACTAGCTCCCTCCTACAATGAGCAGTTCTTC
many,NA,TRBJ2-1,TRBV29-1,CSVDGTYNEQFF,TGCAGCGTTGACGGGACCTACAATGAGCAGTTCTTC
many,NA,TRBJ2-1,TRBV5-1,CASSYGPNNEQFF,TGCGCCAGCAGCTACGGGCCAAACAATGAGCAGTTCTTC
few,NA,TRBJ2-5,TRBV29-1,CSPRIGETQYF,TGCAGCCCCCGGATTGGGGAGACCCAGTACTTC
few,TRBD2,TRBJ2-7,TRBV20-1,CSAYTGEGPNEQYF,TGCAGTGCTTACACTGGGGAGGGGCCAAACGAGCAGTACTTC
many,NA,TRBJ2-7,TRBV5-1,CASSLGGRNYEQYF,TGCGCCAGCAGCTTGGGAGGGCGGAACTACGAGCAGTACTTC
few,TRBD1,TRBJ1-4,TRBV7-8,CASSHRQGGNEKLFF,TGTGCCAGCAGCCATCGACAGGGGGGCAATGAAAAACTGTTTTTT
NA,TRBD2,TRBJ2-7,TRBV9,CASSVGGRAVYEQYF,TGTGCCAGCAGCGTTGGGGGGAGGGCCGTATACGAGCAGTACTTC
NA,TRBD2,TRBJ2-1,TRBV7-8,CASSFHYSADLSGRAIEQFF,TGTGCCAGCAGCTTCCATTACTCGGCAGATCTTAGCGGGAGGGCCATTGAGCAGTTCTTC
NA,TRBD1,TRBJ1-2,TRBV6-5,CASSPGQSYTF,TGTGCCAGCAGCCCGGGACAGAGCTACACCTTC
NA,TRBD2,TRBJ2-1,TRBV10-3,CAISKRTSGRHPSNEQFF,TGTGCCATCAGTAAACGGACTAGCGGGAGACATCCTTCCAATGAGCAGTTCTTC
NA,NA,TRBJ2-7,TRBV18,CAGSTTRGLNYEQYF,TGTGCCGGCTCAACCACCCGGGGGCTTAACTACGAGCAGTACTTC
NA,NA,TRBJ2-5,TRBV7-7,CASSLGLGGQETQYF,TGTGCCAGCAGCTTAGGTCTCGGGGGCCAAGAGACCCAGTACTTC
few,TRBD1,TRBJ1-4,TRBV20-1,CSAGDRLFATNEKLFF,TGCAGTGCAGGGGACAGGCTATTTGCAACTAATGAAAAACTGTTTTTT
many,NA,TRBJ2-2,TRBV15,CATSRGGYGPNTGELFF,TGTGCCACCAGCAGAGGGGGATACGGCCCGAACACCGGGGAGCTGTTTTTT
many,NA,TRBJ1-1,TRBV5-5,CASSSRDGGTEAFF,TGTGCCAGCAGCTCCCGGGACGGCGGCACTGAAGCTTTCTTT
few,TRBD1,TRBJ1-4,TRBV5-1,CASSSGQGAITNEKLFF,TGCGCCAGCAGCTCAGGACAGGGGGCTATAACTAATGAAAAACTGTTTTTT
few,NA,TRBJ2-3,TRBV7-9,CASSLKGSSTDTQYF,TGTGCCAGCAGCTTAAAGGGGTCTAGCACAGATACGCAGTATTTT